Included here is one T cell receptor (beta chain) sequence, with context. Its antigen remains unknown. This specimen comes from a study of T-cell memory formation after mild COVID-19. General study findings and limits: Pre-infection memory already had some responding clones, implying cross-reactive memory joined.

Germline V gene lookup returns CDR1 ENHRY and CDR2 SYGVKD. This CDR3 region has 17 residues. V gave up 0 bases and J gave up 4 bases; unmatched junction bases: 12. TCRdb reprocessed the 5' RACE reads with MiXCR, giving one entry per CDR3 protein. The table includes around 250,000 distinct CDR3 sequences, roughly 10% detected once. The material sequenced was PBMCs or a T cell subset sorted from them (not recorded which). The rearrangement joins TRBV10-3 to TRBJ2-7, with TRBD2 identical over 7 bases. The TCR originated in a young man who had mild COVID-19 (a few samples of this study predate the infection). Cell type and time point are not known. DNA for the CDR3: TGTGCCATCAGTGAGTCGACCGGTCGGGGGGAGAATTACGAGCAGTACTTC. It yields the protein CAISESTGRGENYEQYF.